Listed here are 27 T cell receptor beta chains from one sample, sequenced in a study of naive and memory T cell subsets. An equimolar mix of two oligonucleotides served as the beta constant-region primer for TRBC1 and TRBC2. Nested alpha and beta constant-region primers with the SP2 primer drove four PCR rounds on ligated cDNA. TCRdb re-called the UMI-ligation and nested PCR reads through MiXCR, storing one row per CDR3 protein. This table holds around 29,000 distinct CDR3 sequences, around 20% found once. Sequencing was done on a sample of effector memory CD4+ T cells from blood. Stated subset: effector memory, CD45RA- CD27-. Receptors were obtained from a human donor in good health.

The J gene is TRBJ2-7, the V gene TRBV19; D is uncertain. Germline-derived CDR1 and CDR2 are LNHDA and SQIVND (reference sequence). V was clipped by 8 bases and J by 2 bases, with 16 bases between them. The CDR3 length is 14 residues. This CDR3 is CASSPGQVAYEQYF. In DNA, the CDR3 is TGTGCCAGTTCCCCTGGTCAGGTTGCCTACGAGCAGTACTTC.

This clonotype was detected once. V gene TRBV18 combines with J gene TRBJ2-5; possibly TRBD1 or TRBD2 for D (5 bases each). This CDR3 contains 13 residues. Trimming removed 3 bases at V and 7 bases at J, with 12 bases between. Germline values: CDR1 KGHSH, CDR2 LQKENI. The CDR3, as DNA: TGTGCCAGCTCACCTGACAGTGGGGGGACCCAGTACTTC. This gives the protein CASSPDSGGTQYF.

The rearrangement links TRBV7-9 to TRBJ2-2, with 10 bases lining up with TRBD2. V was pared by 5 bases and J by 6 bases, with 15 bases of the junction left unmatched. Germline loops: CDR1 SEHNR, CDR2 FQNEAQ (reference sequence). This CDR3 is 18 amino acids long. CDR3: CASSIWTSGTTYAGELFF. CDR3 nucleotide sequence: TGTGCCAGCAGCATATGGACTAGCGGAACGACTTATGCCGGGGAGCTGTTTTTT.

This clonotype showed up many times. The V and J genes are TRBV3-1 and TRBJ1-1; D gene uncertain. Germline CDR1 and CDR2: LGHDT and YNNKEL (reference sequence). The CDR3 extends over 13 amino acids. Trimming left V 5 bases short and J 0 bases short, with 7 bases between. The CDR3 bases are TGTGCCAGCAGCTCATCCATGAACACTGAAGCTTTCTTT. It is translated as CASSSSMNTEAFF.

The CDR3 protein is CASSLGGPRGYNEQFF. CDR3 DNA sequence: TGTGCCAGCAGCTTAGGGGGACCGAGGGGCTACAATGAGCAGTTCTTC. The V and J genes are TRBV11-2 and TRBJ2-1; tentatively, D is TRBD1 or TRBD2 (5 bases each). Trimming left V 1 base short and J 3 bases short, with 13 bases between. Germline V CDR1 and CDR2: SGHAT, FQNNGV. There are 16 residues in the CDR3.

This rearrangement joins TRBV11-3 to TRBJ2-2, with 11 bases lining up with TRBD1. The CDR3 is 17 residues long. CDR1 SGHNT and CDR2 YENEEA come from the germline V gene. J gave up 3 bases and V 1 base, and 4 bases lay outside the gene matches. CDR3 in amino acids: CASSLGWTGGDTGELFF. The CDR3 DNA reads TGTGCCAGCAGCTTAGGATGGACAGGGGGCGACACCGGGGAGCTGTTTTTT.

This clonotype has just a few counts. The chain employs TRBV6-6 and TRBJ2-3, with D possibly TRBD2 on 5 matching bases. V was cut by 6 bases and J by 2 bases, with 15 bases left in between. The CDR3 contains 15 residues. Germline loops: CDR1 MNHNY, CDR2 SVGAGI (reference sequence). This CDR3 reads CASRTYRGPTDTQYF. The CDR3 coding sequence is TGTGCCAGCAGAACTTATCGGGGTCCCACAGATACGCAGTATTTT.

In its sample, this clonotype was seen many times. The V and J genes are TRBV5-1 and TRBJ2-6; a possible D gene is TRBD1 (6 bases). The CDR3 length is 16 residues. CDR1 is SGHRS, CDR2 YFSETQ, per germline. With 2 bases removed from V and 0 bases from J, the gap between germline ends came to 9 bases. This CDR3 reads CASSLGQSSGANVLTF. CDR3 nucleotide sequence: TGCGCCAGCAGCTTAGGACAGTCCTCTGGGGCCAACGTCCTGACTTTC.

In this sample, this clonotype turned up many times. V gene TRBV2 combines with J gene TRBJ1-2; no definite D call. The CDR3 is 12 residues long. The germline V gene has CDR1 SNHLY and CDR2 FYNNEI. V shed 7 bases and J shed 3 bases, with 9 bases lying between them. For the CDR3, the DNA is TGTGCCAGCATGGACGACGACTATGGCTACACCTTC. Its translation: CASMDDDYGYTF.

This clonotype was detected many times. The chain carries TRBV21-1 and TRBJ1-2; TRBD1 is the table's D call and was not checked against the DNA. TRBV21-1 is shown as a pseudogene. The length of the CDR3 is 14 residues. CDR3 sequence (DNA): TGTGCCAGCAGCAAAGAGTGGACAGGGTATGGCTACACCTTC. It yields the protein CASSKEWTGYGYTF.

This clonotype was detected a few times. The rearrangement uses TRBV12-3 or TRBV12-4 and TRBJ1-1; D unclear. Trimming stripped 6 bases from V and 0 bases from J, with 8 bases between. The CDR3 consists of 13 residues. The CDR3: CASRGKLNTEAFF. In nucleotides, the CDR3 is TGTGCCAGCAGGGGCAAATTGAACACTGAAGCTTTCTTT.

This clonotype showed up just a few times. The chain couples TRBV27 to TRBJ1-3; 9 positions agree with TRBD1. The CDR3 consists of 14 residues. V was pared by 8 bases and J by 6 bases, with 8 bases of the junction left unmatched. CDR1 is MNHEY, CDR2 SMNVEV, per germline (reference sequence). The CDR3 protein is CASATGGLQNTIYF. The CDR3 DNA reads TGTGCCAGCGCAACAGGGGGCCTTCAAAACACCATATATTTT.

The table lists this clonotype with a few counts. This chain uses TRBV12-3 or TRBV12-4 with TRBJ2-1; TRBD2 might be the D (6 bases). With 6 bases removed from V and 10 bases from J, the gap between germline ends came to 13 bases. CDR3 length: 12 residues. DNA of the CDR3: TGTGCCAGCAGCCTCTTCGGGAGAGAGCAGTTCTTC. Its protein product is CASSLFGREQFF.

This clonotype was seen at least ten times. CDR3 nucleotides: TGTGCCAGCAGTCCTAGTTTTACAGGGGTAGCTCATGGCTACACCTTC. Amino acids: CASSPSFTGVAHGYTF. The chain carries TRBV6-5 and TRBJ1-2, with 7 bases aligning to TRBD1. The CDR3 covers 16 residues. The germline gives CDR1 MNHEY, CDR2 SVGAGI. Trimming cost V 5 bases and J 6 bases; bases outside gene matches: 15.

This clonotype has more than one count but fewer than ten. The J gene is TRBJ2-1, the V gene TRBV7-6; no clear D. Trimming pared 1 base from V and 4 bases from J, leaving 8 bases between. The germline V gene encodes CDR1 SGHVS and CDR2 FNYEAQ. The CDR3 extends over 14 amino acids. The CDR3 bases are TGTGCCAGCAGCTTAGAACCTCTTTACAATGAGCAGTTCTTC. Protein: CASSLEPLYNEQFF.

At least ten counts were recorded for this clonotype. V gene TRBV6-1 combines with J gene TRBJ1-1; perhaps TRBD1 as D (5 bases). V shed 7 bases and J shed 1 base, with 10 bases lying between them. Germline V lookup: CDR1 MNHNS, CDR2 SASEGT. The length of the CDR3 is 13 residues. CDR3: CASTERGNTEAFF. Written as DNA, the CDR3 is TGTGCCAGCACAGAAAGGGGGAACACTGAAGCTTTCTTT.

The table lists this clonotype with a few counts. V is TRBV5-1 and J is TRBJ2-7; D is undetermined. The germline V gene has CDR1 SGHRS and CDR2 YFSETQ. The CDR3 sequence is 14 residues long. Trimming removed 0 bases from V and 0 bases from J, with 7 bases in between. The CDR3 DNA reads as TGCGCCAGCAGCTTGGGTGTCAGCTCCTACGAGCAGTACTTC. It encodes CASSLGVSSYEQYF.

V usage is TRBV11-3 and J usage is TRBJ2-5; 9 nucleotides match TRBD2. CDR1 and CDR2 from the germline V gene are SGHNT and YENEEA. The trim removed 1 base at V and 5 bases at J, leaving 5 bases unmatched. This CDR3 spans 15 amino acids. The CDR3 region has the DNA TGTGCCAGCAGCTTAGCAGGCGGGAGGGAGGAGACCCAGTACTTC. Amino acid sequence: CASSLAGGREETQYF.

The CDR3 DNA reads TGTGCCAGCAGACCCGGGACAGGACATTACAATGAGCAGTTCTTC. It yields the protein CASRPGTGHYNEQFF. The chain employs TRBV28 and TRBJ2-1; 8 bases are shared with TRBD1. The germline V gene encodes CDR1 MDHEN and CDR2 SYDVKM. This CDR3 has 15 amino acids. V was clipped by 6 bases and J by 4 bases; unmatched bases: 8.

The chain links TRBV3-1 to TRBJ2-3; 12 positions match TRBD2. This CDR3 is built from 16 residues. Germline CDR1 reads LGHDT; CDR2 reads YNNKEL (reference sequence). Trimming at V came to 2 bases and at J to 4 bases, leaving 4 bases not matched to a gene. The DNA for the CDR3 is TGTGCCAGCAGCCAACCTGGACTAGCGGGGCCAGATACGCAGTATTTT. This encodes CASSQPGLAGPDTQYF.

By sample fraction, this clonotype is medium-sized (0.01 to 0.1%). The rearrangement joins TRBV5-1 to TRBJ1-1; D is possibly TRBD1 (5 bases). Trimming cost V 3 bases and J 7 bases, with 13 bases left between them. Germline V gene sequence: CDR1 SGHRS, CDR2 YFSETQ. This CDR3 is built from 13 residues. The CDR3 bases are TGCGCCAGCAGCTACCAGACAGCCCATGAAGCTTTCTTT. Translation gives CASSYQTAHEAFF.

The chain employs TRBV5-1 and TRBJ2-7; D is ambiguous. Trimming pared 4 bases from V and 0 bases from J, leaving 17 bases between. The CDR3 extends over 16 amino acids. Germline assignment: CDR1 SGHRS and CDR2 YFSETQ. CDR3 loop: CASSGPLNPSSYEQYF. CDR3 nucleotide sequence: TGCGCCAGCAGCGGACCCCTCAACCCAAGCTCCTACGAGCAGTACTTC. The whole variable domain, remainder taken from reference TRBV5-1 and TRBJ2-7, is KAGVTQTPRYLIKTRGQQVTLSCSPISGHRSVSWYQQTPGQGLQFLFEYFSETQRNKGNFPGRFSGRQFSNSRSEMNVSTLELGDSALYLCASSGPLNPSSYEQYFGPGTRLTVT.

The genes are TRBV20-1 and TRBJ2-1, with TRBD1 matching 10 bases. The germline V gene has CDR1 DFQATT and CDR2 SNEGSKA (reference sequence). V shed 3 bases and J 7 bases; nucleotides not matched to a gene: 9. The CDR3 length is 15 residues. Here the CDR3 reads CSASAGTGARNEQFF. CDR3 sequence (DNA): TGCAGTGCTAGCGCGGGGACAGGGGCTCGAAATGAGCAGTTCTTC.

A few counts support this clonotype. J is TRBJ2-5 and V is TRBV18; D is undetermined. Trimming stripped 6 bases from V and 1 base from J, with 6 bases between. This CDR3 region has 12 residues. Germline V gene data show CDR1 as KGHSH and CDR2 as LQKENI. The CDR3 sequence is CASSRIQETQYF. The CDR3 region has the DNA TGTGCCAGCTCCCGCATCCAAGAGACCCAGTACTTC.

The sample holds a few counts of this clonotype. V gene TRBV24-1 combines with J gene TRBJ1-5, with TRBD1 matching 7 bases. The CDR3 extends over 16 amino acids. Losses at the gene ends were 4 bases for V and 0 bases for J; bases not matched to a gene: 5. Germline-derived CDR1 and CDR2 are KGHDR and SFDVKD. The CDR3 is CATSDCGTDSNQPQHF. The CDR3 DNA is TGTGCCACCAGTGACTGCGGGACAGATAGCAATCAGCCCCAGCATTTT.

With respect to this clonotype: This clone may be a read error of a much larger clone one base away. DNA for the CDR3: TGTGTCAGCAGCAGGACATCGGTGGTCCCTGAAGCTTTCTTT. Amino acids: CVSSRTSVVPEAFF. The rearrangement uses TRBV11-2 and TRBJ1-1; perhaps TRBD1 as D (5 bases). Germline assignment: CDR1 SGHAT and CDR2 FQNNGV. The CDR3 totals 14 residues.

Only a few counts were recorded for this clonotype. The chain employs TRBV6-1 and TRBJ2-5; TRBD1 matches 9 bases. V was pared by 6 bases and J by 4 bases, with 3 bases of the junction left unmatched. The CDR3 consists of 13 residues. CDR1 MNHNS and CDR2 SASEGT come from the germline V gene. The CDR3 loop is CASSHRGLETQYF. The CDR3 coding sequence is TGTGCCAGCAGCCACAGGGGGCTAGAGACCCAGTACTTC.